Listed here are 16 T cell receptor beta chains from one sample, sequenced in a study of T cell repertoires in cytomegalovirus infection (dated by TCRdb to about 2019). The treatment or condition tag for this specimen amounts to: in vitro stimulation with specific CMV peptide epitopes to enrich CMV-specific T cells. Sequencing relied on an Illumina HiSeq 1500. TCRdb cleaned the public reads at Q25 with fastp, built clones with MiXCR and kept in-frame beta chains. Identical CDR3 proteins give one entry, which carries the most common genes and DNA. The sample yields approximately 220,000 distinct CDR3 sequences; 35% to 45% were counted once. The ten biggest clones cover 55% to 60% of the sample. Their antigen targets remain unknown. The sequenced sample was CD8+ T cells from cultured PBMCs, obtained from culture after CMV antigen stimulation. The receptor source for this set is a human donor in good health (CMV status not recorded). Some clones in this sample may be carry-over from other donors' samples.

J is TRBJ2-5 and V is TRBV20-1; 10 bases match TRBD1. This CDR3 is built from 17 residues. The germline V gene has CDR1 DFQATT and CDR2 SNEGSKA (reference sequence). The V gene end was trimmed by 0 bases and the J gene end by 9 bases; junction bases not matched to a gene: 16. The CDR3 sequence is CSARDRAGTGASGAQYF. The DNA of the CDR3 is TGCAGTGCTAGAGATAGGGCCGGGACAGGGGCCTCGGGGGCCCAGTACTTC.

The rearrangement joins TRBV27 to TRBJ2-1; TRBD2 agrees at 13 bases. This CDR3 is 17 amino acids long. J was trimmed by 8 bases and V by 5 bases; bases with no gene match: 12. The germline CDR1 and CDR2 sequences are MNHEY and SMNVEV (reference sequence). CDR3 amino acids: CASSRWTSGSWIDEQFF. CDR3 nucleotides: TGTGCCAGCAGTCGTTGGACTAGCGGGAGTTGGATCGATGAGCAGTTCTTC.

This clonotype has just a few counts. The chain recombines TRBV27 with TRBJ1-2; TRBD1 might be the D (5 bases). The CDR3 consists of 13 residues. V dropped 6 bases and J dropped 0 bases, with 8 bases sitting between them. Germline V gives CDR1 MNHEY, CDR2 SMNVEV (reference sequence). CDR3 sequence reads: CASRGHSNYGYTF. The CDR3, as DNA: TGTGCCAGCAGAGGACATTCTAACTATGGCTACACCTTC.

The V and J genes are TRBV12-3 or TRBV12-4 and TRBJ1-4; the D gene is possibly TRBD1 (5 bases). V was trimmed by 5 bases and J by 8 bases, leaving 15 bases between them. This CDR3 region has 14 residues. For the CDR3, the DNA is TGTGCCAGCAGTGGTGTGGGACGGACCGAAAAACTGTTTTTT. Translated, it gives CASSGVGRTEKLFF.

This clonotype was seen a few times. The chain links TRBV24-1 to TRBJ2-1; no definite D call. CDR1 and CDR2 (germline): KGHDR, SFDVKD. The CDR3 covers 14 residues. Trimming left V 1 base short and J 8 bases short, with 11 bases between. Here the CDR3 reads CATSDLRESDEQFF. The CDR3 bases are TGTGCCACCAGTGATTTAAGGGAAAGCGATGAGCAGTTCTTC.

This clonotype was seen at least ten times. The J gene is TRBJ2-7, the V gene TRBV18; TRBD1 matches at 7 bases. This CDR3 has 14 amino acids. The trim removed 2 bases at V and 5 bases at J, leaving 6 bases unmatched. The germline V gene encodes CDR1 KGHSH and CDR2 LQKENI. The CDR3 is CASSPTGDRDEQYF. The DNA of the CDR3 is TGTGCCAGCTCACCAACAGGGGATAGGGACGAGCAGTACTTC.

The chain links TRBV4-1 to TRBJ2-1, with TRBD1 identical over 7 bases. With V trimmed by 5 bases and J by 2 bases, 15 bases remained unmatched. This CDR3 spans 18 amino acids. Germline-derived CDR1 and CDR2 are MGHRA and YSYEKL. In DNA form, the CDR3 reads TGCGCCAGCAGCGGAGCTAATAAGGACAGGATCCCCTACAATGAGCAGTTCTTC. Encoded protein: CASSGANKDRIPYNEQFF.

The chain links TRBV7-2 to TRBJ2-1; 11 nucleotides agree with TRBD1. The CDR3 loop spans 20 amino acids. Germline-derived CDR1 and CDR2 are SGHTA and FQGNSA. V gave up 3 bases and J gave up 7 bases; unmatched junction bases: 20. Written as DNA, the CDR3 is TGTGCCAGCAGCTTCTTGGACAGGGGGCTGGTACCCGGTCCGCGGAATGAGCAGTTCTTC. As protein: CASSFLDRGLVPGPRNEQFF.

The V and J genes are TRBV15 and TRBJ2-2; TRBD2 matches 7 bases. The ends lost 5 bases at V and 5 bases at J; junction bases unmatched: 5. Germline lookup yields CDR1 LNHNV and CDR2 YYDKDF (reference sequence). The CDR3 runs to 14 residues. The CDR3 protein is CATSLGGLTGELFF. Here the CDR3 DNA reads TGTGCCACCAGCCTCGGGGGGTTGACCGGGGAGCTGTTTTTT.

This clonotype appeared many times. CDR3 loop: CASSPSPFYEQYF. In DNA, the CDR3 is TGTGCCAGCAGTCCTTCGCCTTTCTACGAGCAGTACTTC. The J gene is TRBJ2-7, the V gene TRBV27, with D hard to call. The CDR3 has 13 amino acids. Trimming shortened V by 5 bases and J by 3 bases, and 11 bases separated the two germline ends. Per germline, CDR1 MNHEY and CDR2 SMNVEV (reference sequence).

The chain recombines TRBV20-1 with TRBJ2-3, with D possibly being TRBD1 or TRBD2 (5 bases each). V dropped 6 bases and J dropped 5 bases, with 12 bases sitting between them. This CDR3 contains 12 residues. CDR1 and CDR2 from the germline V gene are DFQATT and SNEGSKA (reference sequence). CDR3: CSAWTGGDTQYF. In DNA, the CDR3 is TGCAGTGCCTGGACTGGGGGAGATACGCAGTATTTT.

The genes are TRBV4-1 and TRBJ1-3; TRBD1 matches 10 bases. This CDR3 comprises 16 residues. Trimming at V came to 4 bases and at J to 7 bases, leaving 10 bases not matched to a gene. Germline CDR1 MGHRA, CDR2 YSYEKL. The DNA for the CDR3 is TGCGCCAGCAGCCGCCTCACCGGGACAGGGGTGAACACCATATATTTT. This sequence encodes CASSRLTGTGVNTIYF.

This clonotype was recorded at least ten times. This chain links TRBV19 with TRBJ2-1; tentatively, D is TRBD1 (5 bases). The CDR3 runs to 14 residues. Trimming removed 1 base from V and 13 bases from J, with 17 bases in between. CDR1 and CDR2 (germline): LNHDA, SQIVND (reference sequence). CDR3 sequence: CASSIGLGRNPQFF. The CDR3 DNA is TGTGCCAGTAGTATAGGCTTGGGGCGGAACCCACAGTTCTTC.

This clonotype came up many times. This rearrangement joins TRBV7-2 to TRBJ1-1; 12 positions match TRBD1. The V segment lost 3 bases and the J segment 3 bases; nucleotides outside the gene matches: 5. The germline gives CDR1 SGHTA, CDR2 FQGNSA. The CDR3 length is 16 residues. The CDR3 DNA reads TGTGCCAGCAGCTTCGGGACAGGGGGCGTGTACACTGAAGCTTTCTTT. Amino acid sequence: CASSFGTGGVYTEAFF.

This clonotype was counted at least ten times. The chain has TRBV7-8 and TRBJ2-2; 9 bases fit TRBD1. This CDR3 spans 15 amino acids. Per germline, CDR1 SGHVS and CDR2 FQNEAQ. The CDR3: CASNPGQGNTGELFF. The CDR3 coding sequence is TGTGCTTCGAACCCGGGACAGGGAAACACCGGGGAGCTGTTTTTT.

The V gene is TRBV29-1, the J gene TRBJ2-1; possible D gene TRBD2, 6 bases. Per germline, CDR1 SQVTM and CDR2 ANQGSEA. With 4 bases removed from V and 7 bases from J, the gap between germline ends came to 11 bases. The CDR3 loop spans 12 amino acids. The CDR3 bases are TGCAGCGTTGGGGGGGACTGGAATGAGCAGTTCTTC. Translation: CSVGGDWNEQFF.